This T cell receptor (beta chain) stems from a study of T cells in Graves' hyperthyroidism and ophthalmopathy. Study-wide results and caveats: Within blood appeared most thyroid clonotypes that had expanded above 0.001.

With duration under 3 months, ophthalmopathy was active: Clinical Activity Score at least 3, NOSPECS at least 4. The TCR beta CDR3 regions underwent amplification using RNA transcripts as the source. Carried out on the TCR CDR3, a first-round RT-PCR used the HTBI primer set. TCRdb recomputed calls from the multiplex PCR reads with MiXCR, one row per CDR3 protein. The repertoire holds about 640,000 distinct CDR3 sequences, around 13% seen once, with around 12% in the top ten. From germline, CDR1 is LNHDA and CDR2 SQIVND (reference sequence). V was cut by 10 bases and J by 7 bases, with 5 bases left in between. The CDR3 is 9 amino acids. As for this clonotype: Its antigen is not known.

Sequencing was carried out using blood. This TCR was recovered from a woman aged 50 to 65 with Graves' ophthalmopathy. The chain carries TRBV19 and TRBJ2-1; the D is unclear. The CDR3 nucleotides read TGTGCCACGTTAAATGAGCAGTTCTTC. This gives the protein CATLNEQFF.